A single count supports the clone carrying this T cell receptor beta chain. Its cognate antigen is unknown. The germline V gene has CDR1 SNHLY and CDR2 FYNNEI. The CDR3 has 10 amino acids. V was pared by 8 bases and J by 7 bases, with 6 bases between. Use of 60 Vbeta and 13 Jbeta primers characterized the PCR. Clones were read by immunoSEQ multiplex PCR, and TCRdb kept only the in-frame ones, dropping some. In the table there are about 150,000 clones, nearly 90% of which are singletons. The data belong to a study of cytomegalovirus exposure and HLA in healthy donors. Across the whole study: About 85 million unique TCR sequences came from HLA-typed donors in an early release. General study results and limits: Sequencing probably produced one cluster of sequence variants that were highly shared. Generally TCR sequences proved uncommon, though certain public TCRs appeared in numerous donors.

The specimen sequenced was PBMCs. The J gene is TRBJ2-1, the V gene TRBV2, with D uncertain. The TCR was taken from a woman aged 40 to 49 in good health and CMV-seronegative. The CDR3 region is CASRGNEQFF. CDR3 sequence (DNA): TGTGCCAGCCGAGGAAATGAGCAGTTCTTC.